The 30 T cell receptor beta chains reported below all come from one sample, sequenced in a study of T cell repertoires in cytomegalovirus infection. MiXCR, applied by TCRdb to the reads, yields one record per CDR3 protein. The repertoire holds some 280,000 distinct CDR3 sequences, about an eighth seen once, with roughly 9.7% in the top ten. The specimen sequenced was PBMCs. The receptors shown here come from a human donor in good health (CMV status not recorded). Some clones in this sample may be carry-over from other donors' samples.

This clonotype showed up many times. V and J are TRBV6-1 and TRBJ2-7, with 14 nucleotides matching TRBD2. Germline CDR1 MNHNS, CDR2 SASEGT. CDR3 length: 17 residues. With 4 bases clipped from V and 2 bases from J, the junction kept 7 bases outside the gene matches. CDR3: CASSALGLAGETYEQYF. CDR3 DNA: TGTGCCAGCAGTGCCCTGGGACTAGCGGGAGAGACCTACGAGCAGTACTTC.

The J gene is TRBJ2-2, the V gene TRBV6-4, with 9 nucleotides matching TRBD2. This CDR3 has 15 amino acids. Trimming took 2 bases from V and 4 from J; bases not matched to a gene: 2. Germline values: CDR1 MRHNA, CDR2 SNTAGT. The CDR3 here is CASSDLAGSTGELFF. The CDR3 bases are TGTGCCAGCAGTGACCTAGCGGGGAGCACCGGGGAGCTGTTTTTT.

This clonotype occurred many times. The rearrangement joins TRBV7-2 to TRBJ2-3; D remains ambiguous. Germline assignment: CDR1 SGHTA and CDR2 FQGNSA. Trimming removed 1 base at V and 6 bases at J, with 8 bases between. This CDR3 has 13 amino acids. The CDR3 spells CASSLVSVDTQYF. The CDR3 coding sequence is TGTGCCAGCAGCTTAGTGAGCGTCGATACGCAGTATTTT.

This clonotype was recorded at least ten times. The CDR3 is CASSPTGVGQETQYF. CDR3 DNA: TGTGCCAGCAGTCCGACAGGGGTGGGACAAGAGACCCAGTACTTC. The chain combines TRBV28 with TRBJ2-5, with 8 bases identical to TRBD1. V lost 5 bases, J lost 2 bases, and 7 bases stayed unmatched. This CDR3 is 15 amino acids long. Germline lookup yields CDR1 MDHEN and CDR2 SYDVKM.

This clonotype was counted many times. The rearrangement links TRBV7-3 to TRBJ2-3; D uncertain. Germline CDR1 is SGHTA and CDR2 is FQGTGA. Trimming took off 5 bases at V and 7 bases at J, with 10 bases between the two ends. The CDR3 covers 12 residues. CDR3 sequence reads: CASSRDGNTQYF. The CDR3 nucleotides are TGTGCCAGCAGCCGAGACGGAAATACGCAGTATTTT.

J is TRBJ1-4 and V is TRBV20-1; possibly TRBD1 for D (6 bases). The CDR3 runs to 13 residues. The V gene's germline CDR1 is DFQATT and CDR2 SNEGSKA (reference sequence). The CDR3, as DNA: TGCAGGGCACAGGGAACAACTAATGAAAAACTGTTTTTT. Its protein is CRAQGTTNEKLFF.

This clonotype has ten or more counts. The chain links TRBV7-2 to TRBJ1-1; D is unclear. The CDR3 consists of 13 residues. Germline V gene data show CDR1 as SGHTA and CDR2 as FQGNSA. V gave up 5 bases and J gave up 4 bases, with 11 bases separating them. The CDR3 protein is CASSRFKFTEAFF. CDR3 sequence (DNA): TGTGCCAGCAGCCGATTTAAGTTCACTGAAGCTTTCTTT.

This chain links TRBV27 with TRBJ2-3; the D gene is possibly TRBD2 (5 bases). The germline CDR1 and CDR2 sequences are MNHEY and SMNVEV (reference sequence). The CDR3 sequence is 15 residues long. V gave up 8 bases and J gave up 0 bases, with 15 bases separating them. The CDR3 spells CASSSGMMSTDTQYF. The CDR3 bases are TGTGCCAGCTCCTCGGGGATGATGAGCACAGATACGCAGTATTTT.

This clonotype was picked up a small number of times. One junction end does not reproduce the germline sequence, and a read error may be involved. The chain couples TRBV7-9 to TRBJ2-1; 9 nucleotides agree with TRBD1. CDR1 and CDR2 from the germline V gene are SEHNR and FQNEAQ (reference sequence). The CDR3 spans 16 residues. The CDR3 DNA is TGTGCCAGCAGCACTTTGGACAGGGGCAGGGGCAATCAGCAGTTCTTC. Protein sequence: CASSTLDRGRGNQQFF.

At least ten counts were recorded for this clonotype. The rearrangement joins TRBV6-5 to TRBJ2-3; D may be TRBD1 or TRBD2 (5 bases each). Germline CDR1 MNHEY, CDR2 SVGAGI. Deletions cut 5 bases from V and 3 bases from J, with 15 bases between. The length of the CDR3 is 15 residues. CDR3 region: CASSGPGRHTDTQYF. CDR3 sequence (DNA): TGTGCCAGCAGTGGACCGGGACGCCATACAGATACGCAGTATTTT.

V and J are TRBV18 and TRBJ1-5, with D possibly TRBD1 on 6 matching bases. CDR1 and CDR2 from the germline V gene are KGHSH and LQKENI. The CDR3 has 15 residues. Trimming shortened V by 4 bases and J by 4 bases, and 14 bases separated the two germline ends. Written as DNA, the CDR3 is TGTGCCAGCTCACAATCGGACAGTCGAAATCAGCCCCAGCATTTT. Translating it yields CASSQSDSRNQPQHF.

The chain recombines TRBV12-3 or TRBV12-4 with TRBJ2-7; D may be TRBD1 or TRBD2 (5 bases each). CDR3 length: 13 residues. Trimming stripped 4 bases from V and 8 bases from J, with 15 bases between. The CDR3 protein is CASSSGASLQQYF. CDR3 sequence (DNA): TGTGCCAGCAGTTCCGGGGCTAGTCTCCAGCAGTACTTC.

This clonotype has a count of ten or more. The J gene is TRBJ2-1, the V gene TRBV28, with D possibly matching TRBD2 (5 bases). The CDR3 totals 13 residues. Germline loops: CDR1 MDHEN, CDR2 SYDVKM. Trimming took 8 bases from V and 8 from J, leaving 16 bases between them. The CDR3 region has the DNA TGTGCCAGCCGATGGACCCAGGAGGATGAGCAGTTCTTC. This codes for CASRWTQEDEQFF.

The rearrangement joins TRBV11-2 to TRBJ2-5; D remains ambiguous. Trimming pared 1 base from V and 4 bases from J, leaving 13 bases between. The germline CDR1 and CDR2 sequences are SGHAT and FQNNGV. The CDR3 has 15 amino acids. The CDR3 bases are TGTGCCAGCAGCTTAGTCCCGGGCCCAGGAGAGACCCAGTACTTC. Its translation: CASSLVPGPGETQYF.

CDR3 nucleotides: TGCGCCAGCAGCTTGGATCCGCGGGGGGGGCTCACAGATACGCAGTATTTT. As protein: CASSLDPRGGLTDTQYF. The V and J genes are TRBV5-1 and TRBJ2-3; 9 positions agree with TRBD2. The V segment lost 0 bases and the J segment 2 bases; nucleotides outside the gene matches: 7. Looked up from germline, CDR1 is SGHRS and CDR2 is YFSETQ. The CDR3 has 17 residues.

This clonotype was observed at least ten times. This rearrangement joins TRBV7-2 to TRBJ1-1; 10 bases map to TRBD1. Trimming removed 1 base from V and 1 base from J; junction bases left unmatched: 0. Germline CDR1 is SGHTA and CDR2 is FQGNSA. CDR3 length: 15 amino acids. The CDR3 protein is CASSLGDRGNTEAFF. The CDR3 nucleotides are TGTGCCAGCAGCTTAGGGGACAGGGGGAACACTGAAGCTTTCTTT.

There are many counts of this clonotype. V usage is TRBV12-3 or TRBV12-4 and J usage is TRBJ1-5; the match to TRBD1 covers 7 bases. Trimming at V came to 0 bases and at J to 2 bases, leaving 4 bases not matched to a gene. The CDR3 extends over 16 amino acids. CDR3 coding DNA: TGTGCCAGCAGTTTAGCAGGGGGCGGGGGCAATCAGCCCCAGCATTTT. Its translation: CASSLAGGGGNQPQHF.

The chain employs TRBV14 and TRBJ2-1; the match to TRBD2 covers 9 bases. The length of the CDR3 is 19 residues. Trimming cost V 0 bases and J 2 bases; bases outside gene matches: 11. CDR1 and CDR2 (germline): SGHDN, FVKESK. The CDR3 coding sequence is TGTGCCAGCAGCCAAGATGGGCATAGAGCGGGAGGCACCTACAATGAGCAGTTCTTC. This codes for CASSQDGHRAGGTYNEQFF.

This clonotype has at least ten counts. V usage is TRBV2 and J usage is TRBJ2-1; weak D call: TRBD1 (5 bases). Trimming removed 4 bases at V and 0 bases at J, with 10 bases between. The CDR3 is 15 amino acids. Per germline, CDR1 SNHLY and CDR2 FYNNEI. CDR3 nucleotide sequence: TGTGCCAGCAGTGGACAGTTAACCTCCTACAATGAGCAGTTCTTC. Protein sequence: CASSGQLTSYNEQFF. Full variable domain (missing parts from reference TRBV2 and TRBJ2-1): EPEVTQTPSHQVTQMGQEVILRCVPISNHLYFYWYRQILGQKVEFLVSFYNNEISEKSEIFDDQFSVERPDGSNFTLKIRSTKLEDSAMYFCASSGQLTSYNEQFFGPGTRLTVL.

This clonotype was seen at least ten times. The chain is built from TRBV12-5 and TRBJ2-5, with 7 bases that match TRBD1. The V gene's germline CDR1 is LGHNT and CDR2 FRNRAP. The CDR3 loop spans 14 amino acids. The V gene end was trimmed by 1 base and the J gene end by 5 bases; junction bases not matched to a gene: 4. CDR3 sequence (DNA): TGTGCTAGTGGTTTGGGACAGGGATGGGAGACCCAGTACTTC. Translating it yields CASGLGQGWETQYF.

The chain links TRBV2 to TRBJ2-5; 7 bases are a match to TRBD1. Germline V gene lookup returns CDR1 SNHLY and CDR2 FYNNEI. The CDR3 extends over 15 amino acids. V lost 3 bases and J lost 5; bases outside the gene matches: 9. Written as DNA, the CDR3 is TGTGCCAGCAGTGATAGGGCCCGCAGGGGGGAGACCCAGTACTTC. This gives the protein CASSDRARRGETQYF.

This sequence joins TRBV29-1 and TRBJ1-1, with 7 positions matching TRBD1. The CDR3 sequence is 11 residues long. CDR1 and CDR2 (germline): SQVTM, ANQGSEA. The V gene end was trimmed by 7 bases and the J gene end by 4 bases; junction bases not matched to a gene: 3. DNA for the CDR3: TGCAGCGGGCAGGGGGTCACTGAAGCTTTCTTT. Amino acid sequence: CSGQGVTEAFF. Full variable domain (remainder filled in from reference TRBV29-1 and TRBJ1-1): SAVISQKPSRDICQRGTSLTIQCQVDSQVTMMFWYRQQPGQSLTLIATANQGSEATYESGFVIDKFPISRPNLTFSTLTVSNMSPEDSSIYLCSGQGVTEAFFGQGTRLTVV.

V usage is TRBV5-4 and J usage is TRBJ2-7; the D call may be TRBD1 or TRBD2 (5 bases each). Germline loops: CDR1 SGHNT, CDR2 YYREEE (reference sequence). CDR3 size: 15 residues. Trimming took off 4 bases at V and 2 bases at J, with 16 bases between the two ends. CDR3 amino acids: CASSKPGPQAYEQYF. Written as DNA, the CDR3 is TGTGCCAGCAGCAAACCGGGACCTCAGGCCTACGAGCAGTACTTC.

This chain links TRBV4-2 with TRBJ2-7; 10 bases line up with TRBD1. With V trimmed by 1 base and J by 2 bases, 2 bases remained unmatched. Germline loops: CDR1 LGHNA, CDR2 YNFKEQ. The CDR3 contains 15 residues. The CDR3 coding sequence is TGTGCCAGCAGCCAAGGGGGACAGGGGCCCTACGAGCAGTACTTC. This gives the protein CASSQGGQGPYEQYF.

At least ten counts were recorded for this clonotype. The chain couples TRBV7-9 to TRBJ1-4; no firm D call. The CDR3 is 15 residues long. V lost 1 base, J lost 7 bases, and 13 bases lay in between. CDR1 SEHNR and CDR2 FQNEAQ come from the germline V gene (reference sequence). In DNA, the CDR3 is TGTGCCAGCAGCTTAGACAGCTTGGGTAGTGAAAAACTGTTTTTT. Its translation is CASSLDSLGSEKLFF.

In this sample, this clonotype is medium-sized. This chain uses TRBV7-2 with TRBJ1-2; 8 nucleotides line up with TRBD1. The CDR3 is 17 residues long. V lost 1 base, J lost 4 bases, and 11 bases stayed unmatched. The V gene's germline CDR1 is SGHTA and CDR2 FQGNSA. This chain's CDR3 is CASSLEGTGLLSYGYTF. CDR3 in DNA: TGTGCCAGCAGCTTAGAGGGGACAGGTTTGCTTAGCTATGGCTACACCTTC.

J is TRBJ2-5 and V is TRBV6-6; 8 bases are a match to TRBD2. This CDR3 comprises 15 residues. Germline-derived CDR1 and CDR2 are MNHNY and SVGAGI (reference sequence). The V segment lost 5 bases and the J segment 1 base; nucleotides outside the gene matches: 6. The CDR3 nucleotides are TGTGCCAGCAGTCTACCTCTAGCGGGCCAAGAGACCCAGTACTTC. It translates to CASSLPLAGQETQYF.

The rearrangement links TRBV6-5 to TRBJ2-1; 13 nucleotides align to TRBD2. Germline CDR1 MNHEY, CDR2 SVGAGI. V lost 5 bases to trimming and J lost 9 bases; unmatched junction nucleotides: 4. CDR3 length: 14 residues. The DNA of the CDR3 is TGTGCCAGCAGTACTAGCGGGGGGGCTGGTGAGCAGTTCTTC. It specifies CASSTSGGAGEQFF.

The CDR3 loop is CSARDPSISGELFF. Here the CDR3 DNA reads TGCAGTGCTAGAGACCCTAGCATCTCCGGGGAGCTGTTTTTT. V usage is TRBV20-1 and J usage is TRBJ2-2, with a weak D call TRBD2 (5 bases). CDR3 length: 14 residues. The germline gives CDR1 DFQATT, CDR2 SNEGSKA (reference sequence). V was clipped by 0 bases and J by 6 bases, with 11 bases between them.

This CDR3 reads CASSVDSAVVGTQYF. The CDR3 coding sequence is TGTGCCAGCAGCGTAGATAGCGCCGTGGTTGGGACCCAGTACTTC. The V call is TRBV9, the J call TRBJ2-5; tentative D call: TRBD2 (5 bases). The CDR3 has 15 residues. Between the trimmed V and J ends, which lost 0 bases and 7 bases, there was a span of 16 bases. Germline lookup yields CDR1 SGDLS and CDR2 YYNGEE. Complete variable domain (other parts from reference TRBV9 and TRBJ2-5): DSGVTQTPKHLITATGQRVTLRCSPRSGDLSVYWYQQSLDQGLQFLIQYYNGEERAKGNILERFSAQQFPDLHSELNLSSLELGDSALYFCASSVDSAVVGTQYFGPGTRLLVL.